Listed below are T cell receptor beta chains from one sample, sequenced in a study of vaccination effects on CD4 cells after COVID-19. No cognate antigen is known for these TCRs. Libraries were prepared by immunoSEQ multiplex PCR; TCRdb keeps only in-frame clonotypes and omits some of them. The profile covers around 26,000 clones, with about 73% appearing a single time and roughly 9.6% taken by the ten largest. This specimen was CD4+ T cells from PBMCs cultured without peptide, taken before COVID-19 vaccination. The source of these receptors is a human donor who received a COVID-19 vaccine. The CDR3 runs from the conserved cysteine through the conserved F or W. A D gene is named only where the DNA matches it firmly. The size field is filled for only some rows; it gives once, few, many or a size class.

CDR3: CASSTVHSQGSHYGYTF
DNA: TGTGCCAGTAGCACCGTGCATTCTCAGGGGAGTCACTATGGCTACACCTTC
D: -
J: TRBJ1-2
V: TRBV19
size: -

CDR3: CASSETRGLWYGYTF
DNA: TGTGCCAGCTCAGAAACCAGGGGGCTCTGGTATGGCTACACCTTC
D: TRBD1
J: TRBJ1-2
V: TRBV18
size: few

CDR3: CASSPPGGSNEQFF
DNA: TGTGCCAGTAGTCCCCCTGGGGGTAGTAATGAGCAGTTCTTC
D: -
J: TRBJ2-1
V: TRBV19
size: -

CDR3: CASSGYREEAGNTIYF
DNA: TGTGCCAGCAGCGGTTACAGGGAGGAGGCTGGAAACACCATATATTTT
D: -
J: TRBJ1-3
V: TRBV7-8
size: -

CDR3: CASSVGGQGADTIYF
DNA: TGTGCCAGCAGCGTCGGCGGACAGGGGGCAGACACCATATATTTT
D: TRBD1
J: TRBJ1-3
V: TRBV28
size: once

CDR3: CASSQAEGSGETQYF
DNA: TGTGCCAGCAGCCAAGCAGAGGGGAGTGGGGAGACCCAGTACTTC
D: -
J: TRBJ2-5
V: TRBV3-1/TRBV3-2
size: -

CDR3: CAIRDRDTEAFF
DNA: TGTGCCATCAGGGACAGGGACACTGAAGCTTTCTTT
D: TRBD1
J: TRBJ1-1
V: TRBV10-3
size: few

CDR3: CASNRKSAGPSTDTQYF
DNA: TGTGCCAGCAATCGAAAGTCCGCAGGGCCTAGCACAGATACGCAGTATTTT
D: -
J: TRBJ2-3
V: TRBV6-6
size: once

CDR3: CASSYGGRSDEKLFF
DNA: TGTGCCAGCAGTTACGGGGGGAGGAGCGATGAAAAACTGTTTTTT
D: -
J: TRBJ1-4
V: TRBV6-5
size: -

CDR3: CASSLDRWTGQNYEQYF
DNA: TGTGCCAGCAGCTTAGACCGCTGGACAGGCCAAAATTACGAGCAGTACTTC
D: TRBD1
J: TRBJ2-7
V: TRBV7-9
size: once

CDR3: CASGVSGPISGNTIYF
DNA: TGTGCCAGCGGCGTCAGCGGACCCATCTCTGGAAACACCATATATTTT
D: -
J: TRBJ1-3
V: TRBV2
size: -

CDR3: CASRPGGSYNEQFF
DNA: TGTGCCAGCCGCCCCGGGGGGTCCTACAATGAGCAGTTCTTC
D: -
J: TRBJ2-1
V: TRBV21-1
size: -

CDR3: CASSLYDRGNSPLHF
DNA: TGTGCCAGCAGCTTATACGACAGGGGTAATTCACCCCTCCACTTT
D: TRBD1
J: TRBJ1-6
V: TRBV5-6
size: -

CDR3: CAWSATGIAGNTIYF
DNA: TGTGCCTGGAGTGCGACCGGGATTGCTGGAAACACCATATATTTT
D: -
J: TRBJ1-3
V: TRBV30
size: -

CDR3: CSVDGPYGYTF
DNA: TGCAGCGTAGACGGACCCTATGGCTACACCTTC
D: -
J: TRBJ1-2
V: TRBV29-1
size: -

CDR3: CASSIDRDRLLFF
DNA: TGTGCCAGTAGTATAGACCGGGACCGGCTGCTGTTTTTT
D: -
J: TRBJ1-4
V: TRBV19
size: -

CDR3: CASREAEMNTEAFF
DNA: TGTGCCAGCAGAGAAGCAGAGATGAACACTGAAGCTTTCTTT
D: -
J: TRBJ1-1
V: TRBV2
size: -

CDR3: CASASGQAYEQYF
DNA: TGTGCCAGCGCGTCGGGACAGGCCTACGAGCAGTACTTC
D: TRBD1
J: TRBJ2-7
V: TRBV6-5
size: -

CDR3: CASSLTGVNTEAFF
DNA: TGTGCCAGCAGCCTTACAGGGGTGAACACTGAAGCTTTCTTT
D: TRBD1
J: TRBJ1-1
V: TRBV3-1/TRBV3-2
size: -

CDR3: CASSVDLGDEQFF
DNA: TGTGCCAGCAGCGTAGACCTCGGGGATGAGCAGTTCTTC
D: -
J: TRBJ2-1
V: TRBV9
size: -

CDR3: CAWSVLSRQFYENTEAFF
DNA: TGTGCCTGGAGTGTACTGAGTCGGCAGTTTTATGAGAACACTGAAGCTTTCTTT
D: -
J: TRBJ1-1
V: TRBV30
size: once

CDR3: CASSYSNSLQETQYF
DNA: TGTGCCAGCAGTTACTCGAATAGCCTACAAGAGACCCAGTACTTC
D: -
J: TRBJ2-5
V: TRBV6-5
size: -

CDR3: CASSLGNEQFF
DNA: TGTGCCAGCAGCTTGGGGAATGAGCAGTTCTTC
D: -
J: TRBJ2-1
V: TRBV5-4
size: -

CDR3: CASTHGSTDTQYF
DNA: TGTGCCAGCACTCATGGGAGCACAGATACGCAGTATTTT
D: -
J: TRBJ2-3
V: TRBV7-2
size: -

CDR3: CASSWDNSPLHF
DNA: TGTGCCAGCAGTTGGGACAATTCACCCCTCCACTTT
D: -
J: TRBJ1-6
V: TRBV5-4
size: -

CDR3: CASSAAGQRDYGYTF
DNA: TGTGCCAGCAGCGCTGCGGGACAACGTGACTATGGCTACACCTTC
D: -
J: TRBJ1-2
V: TRBV6-5
size: -

CDR3: CASRGDLVADTQYF
DNA: TGTGCCAGCAGGGGCGACCTTGTAGCAGATACGCAGTATTTT
D: -
J: TRBJ2-3
V: TRBV6-6
size: -

CDR3: CASSFPPTSVLSGANVLTF
DNA: TGTGCCAGCAGCTTTCCCCCGACTAGCGTTCTCTCTGGGGCCAACGTCCTGACTTTC
D: TRBD2
J: TRBJ2-6
V: TRBV7-9
size: -

CDR3: CASSQAGRGGDTQYF
DNA: TGTGCCAGCAGCCAAGCGGGGCGGGGCGGGGATACGCAGTATTTT
D: -
J: TRBJ2-3
V: TRBV3-1/TRBV3-2
size: -

CDR3: CASSLGFSWTKQETQYF
DNA: TGTGCCAGCAGCTTGGGCTTCTCATGGACGAAGCAAGAGACCCAGTACTTC
D: -
J: TRBJ2-5
V: TRBV13
size: -

CDR3: CAWSVRGFGGNQPQHF
DNA: TGTGCCTGGAGTGTACGGGGGTTCGGGGGGAATCAGCCCCAGCATTTT
D: -
J: TRBJ1-5
V: TRBV30
size: -

CDR3: CASSEGVSGRDEQFF
DNA: TGTGCCAGCAGTGAAGGGGTTAGCGGGCGGGATGAGCAGTTCTTC
D: TRBD2
J: TRBJ2-1
V: TRBV6-1
size: -

CDR3: CASSLPGNGYTF
DNA: TGTGCCAGCAGCCTCCCGGGGAATGGCTACACCTTC
D: -
J: TRBJ1-2
V: TRBV28
size: -

CDR3: CASSIMEGSGEQYF
DNA: TGTGCCAGTAGTATCATGGAGGGGTCAGGCGAGCAGTACTTC
D: -
J: TRBJ2-7
V: TRBV19
size: -

CDR3: CASSVGQSSYNSPLHF
DNA: TGTGCCAGCAGCGTCGGACAGAGCTCCTATAATTCACCCCTCCACTTT
D: -
J: TRBJ1-6
V: TRBV9
size: -

CDR3: CASSPSGRGENTEAFF
DNA: TGTGCCAGCTCACCAAGCGGACGGGGAGAGAACACTGAAGCTTTCTTT
D: -
J: TRBJ1-1
V: TRBV18
size: -